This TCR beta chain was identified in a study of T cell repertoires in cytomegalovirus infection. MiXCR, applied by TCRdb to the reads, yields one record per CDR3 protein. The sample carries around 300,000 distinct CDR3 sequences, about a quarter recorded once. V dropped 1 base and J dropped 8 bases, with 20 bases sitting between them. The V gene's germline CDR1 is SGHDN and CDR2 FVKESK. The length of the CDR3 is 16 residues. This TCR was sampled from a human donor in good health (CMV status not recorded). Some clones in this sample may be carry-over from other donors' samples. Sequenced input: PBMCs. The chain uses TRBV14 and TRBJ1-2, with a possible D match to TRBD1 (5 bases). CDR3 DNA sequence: TGTGCCAGCAGCCAAGGCAGGGACTACAACGTCCGGGGCTACACCTTC. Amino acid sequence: CASSQGRDYNVRGYTF.